The 20 T cell receptor beta chains presented below share a single source sample, sequenced in a study of T cells in Graves' hyperthyroidism and ophthalmopathy. Amplification of TCR beta CDR3 regions was performed using RNA transcripts as template. First-round RT-PCR with HTBI primers amplified the TCR CDR3 region. TCRdb itself ran the multiplex PCR reads through MiXCR, one entry per CDR3 protein. In the table there are under 400,000 distinct CDR3 sequences, roughly a fifth of which are singletons. Sequenced material: blood. The receptors derive from a woman aged 50 to 60 with Graves' hyperthyroidism.

The J gene is TRBJ1-2, the V gene TRBV12-3 or TRBV12-4; tentatively, D is TRBD1 (5 bases). V dropped 3 bases and J dropped 4 bases, with 9 bases sitting between them. The CDR3 length is 13 residues. The CDR3 spells CASSFDGAYGYTF. The CDR3 coding sequence is TGTGCCAGCAGTTTCGACGGGGCCTATGGCTACACCTTC.

In this sample, this clonotype turned up a few times. The chain employs TRBV7-9 and TRBJ2-6; 10 nucleotides line up with TRBD1. This CDR3 has 18 residues. The germline CDR1 and CDR2 sequences are SEHNR and FQNEAQ (reference sequence). V was pared by 4 bases and J by 1 base, with 7 bases of the junction left unmatched. CDR3 bases: TGTGCCAGCAGCTCAAAGACAGGGGGCGCGTCTGGGGCCAACGTCCTGACTTTC. It yields the protein CASSSKTGGASGANVLTF.

In its sample, this clonotype was seen a few times. This chain uses TRBV7-6 with TRBJ2-7; possible D gene TRBD1, 5 bases. Germline lookup yields CDR1 SGHVS and CDR2 FNYEAQ. This CDR3 has 13 residues. The V end lost 5 bases, the J end lost 4 bases, and 12 bases lay between the germline ends. The CDR3 bases are TGTGCCAGCAGCCTGGACAATTTATACGAGCAGTACTTC. Translating it yields CASSLDNLYEQYF.

This clonotype occurred a few times. J is TRBJ1-6 and V is TRBV7-8, with TRBD1 as a possible D gene (5 bases). Germline CDR1 reads SGHVS; CDR2 reads FQNEAQ. The CDR3 runs to 13 residues. Trimming took 5 bases from V and 10 from J, leaving 12 bases between them. The CDR3 sequence is CASSPRGGSPLHF. Here the CDR3 DNA reads TGTGCCAGCAGCCCCCGGGGGGGATCACCCCTCCACTTT.

The table lists this clonotype with many counts. CDR3 protein: CASSLVRGELYNEQFF. The CDR3 nucleotides are TGCGCCAGCAGCTTGGTGCGGGGGGAGCTATACAATGAGCAGTTCTTC. The chain combines TRBV5-1 with TRBJ2-1, with 8 bases that match TRBD2. J lost 4 bases, V lost 0 bases, and 6 bases had no gene match. CDR3 length: 16 residues. Germline CDR1 SGHRS, CDR2 YFSETQ. The whole variable domain, filled in from reference TRBV5-1 and TRBJ2-1, reads KAGVTQTPRYLIKTRGQQVTLSCSPISGHRSVSWYQQTPGQGLQFLFEYFSETQRNKGNFPGRFSGRQFSNSRSEMNVSTLELGDSALYLCASSLVRGELYNEQFFGPGTRLTVL.

The CDR3 spells CSANGDRELKRTQYF. CDR3 bases: TGCAGTGCTAATGGGGACAGGGAGCTCAAGAGGACGCAGTATTTT. The V gene is TRBV20-1, the J gene TRBJ2-3, with 9 bases aligning to TRBD1. The CDR3 is 15 amino acids. Per germline, CDR1 DFQATT and CDR2 SNEGSKA (reference sequence). With 4 bases clipped from V and 9 bases from J, the junction kept 14 bases outside the gene matches.

This clonotype was counted ten times or more. This chain joins TRBV20-1 and TRBJ2-7; 12 bases align to TRBD2. The CDR3 loop spans 13 amino acids. J was trimmed by 5 bases and V by 3 bases; bases with no gene match: 2. CDR1 and CDR2 from the germline V gene are DFQATT and SNEGSKA (reference sequence). As DNA, the CDR3 is TGCAGTGCTAGCGGACTAGCGGGGAACGAGCAGTACTTC. Its translation is CSASGLAGNEQYF.

The gene calls are TRBV28 and TRBJ2-6, with D possibly matching TRBD1 (6 bases). The CDR3 length is 15 residues. V lost 3 bases to trimming and J lost 7 bases, with 13 bases between them. Germline V gene sequence: CDR1 MDHEN, CDR2 SYDVKM. The CDR3: CASSFGDKVANVLTF. In nucleotides, the CDR3 is TGTGCCAGCAGTTTCGGGGACAAGGTAGCCAACGTCCTGACTTTC.

This chain joins TRBV5-4 and TRBJ1-4; D not resolved. The CDR3 has 13 residues. CDR1 SGHNT and CDR2 YYREEE come from the germline V gene (reference sequence). With 3 bases removed from V and 6 bases from J, the gap between germline ends came to 9 bases. DNA for the CDR3: TGTGCCAGCAGCTCACCCGGGGATGAAAAACTGTTTTTT. As protein: CASSSPGDEKLFF.

This clonotype was picked up many times. The V call is TRBV12-3 or TRBV12-4, the J call TRBJ1-2, with 8 bases lining up with TRBD1. The CDR3 is 12 residues long. The V segment lost 5 bases and the J segment 8 bases; nucleotides outside the gene matches: 4. The chain's CDR3 is CASSADRAGYTF. The CDR3 DNA follows: TGTGCCAGCAGTGCGGACAGGGCAGGCTACACCTTC.

In its sample, this clonotype was seen many times. The rearrangement uses TRBV29-1 and TRBJ2-3, with 12 bases fitting TRBD2. V lost 8 bases, J lost 0 bases, and 6 bases stayed unmatched. CDR1 and CDR2 (germline): SQVTM, ANQGSEA. CDR3 length: 15 amino acids. The CDR3 DNA reads as TGCAGCTCCGGAGGGACTAGCGGGAGCACAGATACGCAGTATTTT. Its protein product is CSSGGTSGSTDTQYF.

This clonotype was seen at least ten times. The chain joins TRBV30 to TRBJ1-2; no clear D. With 0 bases removed from V and 5 bases from J, the gap between germline ends came to 13 bases. The CDR3 is 14 amino acids. CDR1 is GTSNPN and CDR2 is SVGIG in the germline V gene (reference sequence). The CDR3: CAWSVPAVGYGYTF. In nucleotides, the CDR3 is TGTGCCTGGAGTGTACCGGCGGTGGGATATGGCTACACCTTC.

The sample holds a few counts of this clonotype. The J gene is TRBJ2-2, the V gene TRBV9; the D gene is possibly TRBD2 (7 bases). The CDR3 has 15 residues. With 1 base removed from V and 4 bases from J, the gap between germline ends came to 11 bases. CDR1 and CDR2 (germline): SGDLS, YYNGEE. The CDR3 region has the DNA TGTGCCAGCAGCGTACGGGGGGCGCCCACCGGGGAGCTGTTTTTT. As protein: CASSVRGAPTGELFF.

This chain uses TRBV6-1 with TRBJ2-7; D gene unclear. The length of the CDR3 is 12 residues. V was pared by 5 bases and J by 7 bases, with 12 bases between. The V gene's germline CDR1 is MNHNS and CDR2 SASEGT. The CDR3 loop is CASSPGPIEQYF. The CDR3 DNA follows: TGTGCCAGCAGTCCCGGACCTATAGAGCAGTACTTC.

J is TRBJ1-5 and V is TRBV7-2; TRBD1 might be the D (6 bases). With 5 bases removed from V and 2 bases from J, the gap between germline ends came to 13 bases. There are 15 residues in the CDR3. The germline gives CDR1 SGHTA, CDR2 FQGNSA. CDR3 DNA: TGTGCCAGCAGCCATTTGGACAGTGGCAATCAGCCCCAGCATTTT. The encoded protein is CASSHLDSGNQPQHF. The full variable domain, in which reference TRBV7-2 and TRBJ1-5 provide the parts outside the CDR3, is GAGVSQSPSNKVTEKGKDVELRCDPISGHTALYWYRQSLGQGLEFLIYFQGNSAPDKSGLPSDRFSAERTGGSVSTLTIQRTQQEDSAVYLCASSHLDSGNQPQHFGDGTRLSIL.

A word on this clonotype: One junction end does not reproduce the germline sequence, and a read error may be involved. The chain links TRBV7-2 to TRBJ1-1, with a tentative D call TRBD1 (5 bases). Per the germline V gene, CDR1 is SGHTA and CDR2 is FQGNSA. The CDR3 has 15 amino acids. For the CDR3, the DNA is TGCGCCAGCAGCCTCCTAGGACACGAGAACACTGAAGCTTTCTTT. This codes for CASSLLGHENTEAFF. Complete variable domain (other parts from reference TRBV7-2 and TRBJ1-1): GAGVSQSPSNKVTEKGKDVELRCDPISGHTALYWYRQSLGQGLEFLIYFQGNSAPDKSGLPSDRFSAERTGGSVSTLTIQRTQQEDSAVYLCASSLLGHENTEAFFGQGTRLTVV.

The table lists this clonotype with many counts. J is TRBJ2-5 and V is TRBV11-2, with 8 bases lining up with TRBD2. Per the germline V gene, CDR1 is SGHAT and CDR2 is FQNNGV. This CDR3 comprises 15 residues. V lost 2 bases and J lost 5; bases outside the gene matches: 7. CDR3 in DNA: TGTGCCAGCAGCTTACAAGCGGGGGTTGGTGAGACCCAGTACTTC. Encoded protein: CASSLQAGVGETQYF.

The sample holds many counts of this clonotype. The chain carries TRBV27 and TRBJ1-5; D possibly corresponds to TRBD1 (6 bases). The CDR3 covers 15 residues. The V gene's germline CDR1 is MNHEY and CDR2 SMNVEV (reference sequence). The germline V and J ends were trimmed by 3 bases and 2 bases, with 11 bases remaining between them. This chain's CDR3 is CASSFSGARNQPQHF. The CDR3 region has the DNA TGTGCCAGCAGTTTCTCAGGGGCACGCAATCAGCCCCAGCATTTT.

V and J are TRBV2 and TRBJ1-2; 9 positions agree with TRBD1. Trimming took 8 bases from V and 2 from J; bases not matched to a gene: 3. Germline loops: CDR1 SNHLY, CDR2 FYNNEI. The CDR3 has 13 amino acids. The CDR3 reads CASVGQGNYGYTF. CDR3 coding DNA: TGTGCCAGCGTCGGACAGGGGAACTATGGCTACACCTTC.

This clonotype was picked up many times. This rearrangement joins TRBV2 to TRBJ2-1; D might be TRBD1 or TRBD2, each matching 6 bases. This CDR3 contains 15 residues. Between the trimmed V and J ends, which lost 2 bases and 8 bases, there was a span of 16 bases. Per germline, CDR1 SNHLY and CDR2 FYNNEI. CDR3 coding DNA: TGTGCCAGCAGTGAAAGGGTTTCGGGGGCGGATGAGCAGTTCTTC. Its translation is CASSERVSGADEQFF.